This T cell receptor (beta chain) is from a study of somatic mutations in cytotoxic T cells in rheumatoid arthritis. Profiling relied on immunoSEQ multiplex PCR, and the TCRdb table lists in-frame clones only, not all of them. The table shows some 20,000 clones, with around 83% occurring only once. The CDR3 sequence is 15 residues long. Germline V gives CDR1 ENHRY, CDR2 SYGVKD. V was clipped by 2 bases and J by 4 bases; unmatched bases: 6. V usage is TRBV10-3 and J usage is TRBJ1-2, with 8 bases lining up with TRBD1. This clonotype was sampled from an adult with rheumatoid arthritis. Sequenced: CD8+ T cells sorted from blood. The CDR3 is CAISETAGGGYGYTF. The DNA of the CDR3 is TGTGCCATCAGTGAGACGGCAGGGGGCGGCTATGGCTACACCTTC.